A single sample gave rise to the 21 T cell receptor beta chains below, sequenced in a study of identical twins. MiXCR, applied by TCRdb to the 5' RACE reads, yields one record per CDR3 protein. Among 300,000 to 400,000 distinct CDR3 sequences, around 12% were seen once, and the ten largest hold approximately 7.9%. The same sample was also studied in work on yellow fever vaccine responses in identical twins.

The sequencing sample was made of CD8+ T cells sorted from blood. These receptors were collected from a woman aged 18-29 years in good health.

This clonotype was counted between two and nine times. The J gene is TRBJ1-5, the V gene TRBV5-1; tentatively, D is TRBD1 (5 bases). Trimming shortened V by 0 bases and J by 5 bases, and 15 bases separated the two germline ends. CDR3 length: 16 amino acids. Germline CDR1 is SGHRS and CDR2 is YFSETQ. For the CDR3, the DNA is TGCGCCAGCAGCTTGGGGGCAGGGAGTACGGATCAGCCCCAGCATTTT. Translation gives CASSLGAGSTDQPQHF.

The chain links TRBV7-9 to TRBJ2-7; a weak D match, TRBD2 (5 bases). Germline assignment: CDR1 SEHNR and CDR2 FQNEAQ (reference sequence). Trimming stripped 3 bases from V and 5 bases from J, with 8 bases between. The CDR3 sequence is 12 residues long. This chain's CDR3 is CASSFAADEQYF. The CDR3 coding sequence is TGTGCCAGCAGCTTCGCAGCGGACGAGCAGTACTTC.

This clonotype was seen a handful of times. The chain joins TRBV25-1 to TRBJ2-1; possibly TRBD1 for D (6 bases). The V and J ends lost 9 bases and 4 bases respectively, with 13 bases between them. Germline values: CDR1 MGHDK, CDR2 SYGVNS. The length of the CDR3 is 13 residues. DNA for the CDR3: TGTGCCAGTGCGACAACAGGGTACAATGAGCAGTTCTTC. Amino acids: CASATTGYNEQFF. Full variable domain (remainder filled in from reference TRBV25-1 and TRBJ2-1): EADIYQTPRYLVIGTGKKITLECSQTMGHDKMYWYQQDPGMELHLIHYSYGVNSTEKGDLSSESTVSRIRTEHFPLTLESARPSHTSQYLCASATTGYNEQFFGPGTRLTVL.

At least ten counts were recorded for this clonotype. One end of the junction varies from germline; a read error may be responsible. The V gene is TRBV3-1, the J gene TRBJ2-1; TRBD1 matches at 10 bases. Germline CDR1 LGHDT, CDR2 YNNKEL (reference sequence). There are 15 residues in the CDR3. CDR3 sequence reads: CASSEDRGPYNEQFF. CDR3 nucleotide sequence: TGTGCCAGCAGCGAAGACAGGGGGCCATACAATGAGCAGTTCTTC.

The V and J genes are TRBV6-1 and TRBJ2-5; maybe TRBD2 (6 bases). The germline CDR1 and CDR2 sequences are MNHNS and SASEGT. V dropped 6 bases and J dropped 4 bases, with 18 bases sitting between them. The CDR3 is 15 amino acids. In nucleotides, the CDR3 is TGTGCCAGCAGCCCCGGGGTGGGGGGTACAGAGACCCAGTACTTC. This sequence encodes CASSPGVGGTETQYF.

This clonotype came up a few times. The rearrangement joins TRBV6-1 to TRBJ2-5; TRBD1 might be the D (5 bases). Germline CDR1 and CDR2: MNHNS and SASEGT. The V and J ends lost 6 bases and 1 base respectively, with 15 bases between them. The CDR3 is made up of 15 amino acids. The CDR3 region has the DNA TGTGCCAGCAGCCCCGACAGAAGATTCCAAGAGACCCAGTACTTC. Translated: CASSPDRRFQETQYF.

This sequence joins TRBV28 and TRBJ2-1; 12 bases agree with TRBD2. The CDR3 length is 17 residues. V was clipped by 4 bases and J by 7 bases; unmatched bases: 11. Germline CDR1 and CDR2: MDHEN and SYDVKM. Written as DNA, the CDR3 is TGTGCCAGCAGTTCCACTCGACTAGCGGGAGTCGAAAATGAGCAGTTCTTC. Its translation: CASSSTRLAGVENEQFF. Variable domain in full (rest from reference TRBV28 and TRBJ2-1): DVKVTQSSRYLVKRTGEKVFLECVQDMDHENMFWYRQDPGLGLRLIYFSYDVKMKEKGDIPEGYSVSREKKERFSLILESASTNQTSMYLCASSSTRLAGVENEQFFGPGTRLTVL.

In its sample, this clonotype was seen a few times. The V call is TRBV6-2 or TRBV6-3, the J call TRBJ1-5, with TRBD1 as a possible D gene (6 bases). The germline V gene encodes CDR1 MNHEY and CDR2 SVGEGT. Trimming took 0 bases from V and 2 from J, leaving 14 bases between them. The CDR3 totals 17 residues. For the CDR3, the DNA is TGTGCCAGCAGTTACTCCATAGGGGAGGGGGGCAATCAGCCCCAGCATTTT. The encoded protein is CASSYSIGEGGNQPQHF.

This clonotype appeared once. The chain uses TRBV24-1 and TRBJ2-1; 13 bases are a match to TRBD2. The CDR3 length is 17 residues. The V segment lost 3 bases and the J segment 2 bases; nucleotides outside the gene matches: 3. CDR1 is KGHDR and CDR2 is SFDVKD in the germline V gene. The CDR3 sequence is CATSDRTSGSAYNEQFF. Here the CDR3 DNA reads TGTGCCACCAGTGATCGGACTAGCGGGAGTGCCTACAATGAGCAGTTCTTC.

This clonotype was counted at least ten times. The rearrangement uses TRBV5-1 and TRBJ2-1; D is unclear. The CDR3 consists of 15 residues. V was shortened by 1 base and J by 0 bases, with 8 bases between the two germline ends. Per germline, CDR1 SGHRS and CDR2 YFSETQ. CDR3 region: CASSLYVSSYNEQFF. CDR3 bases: TGCGCCAGCAGCTTGTACGTCAGCTCCTACAATGAGCAGTTCTTC. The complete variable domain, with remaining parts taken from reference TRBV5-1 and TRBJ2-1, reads KAGVTQTPRYLIKTRGQQVTLSCSPISGHRSVSWYQQTPGQGLQFLFEYFSETQRNKGNFPGRFSGRQFSNSRSEMNVSTLELGDSALYLCASSLYVSSYNEQFFGPGTRLTVL.

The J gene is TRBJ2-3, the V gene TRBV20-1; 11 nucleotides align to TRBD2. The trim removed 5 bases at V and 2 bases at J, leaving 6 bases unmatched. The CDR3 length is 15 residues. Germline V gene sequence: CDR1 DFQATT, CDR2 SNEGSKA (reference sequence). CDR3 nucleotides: TGCAGTGCTGGTCTACTAGCGGGGGCCACAGATACGCAGTATTTT. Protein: CSAGLLAGATDTQYF.

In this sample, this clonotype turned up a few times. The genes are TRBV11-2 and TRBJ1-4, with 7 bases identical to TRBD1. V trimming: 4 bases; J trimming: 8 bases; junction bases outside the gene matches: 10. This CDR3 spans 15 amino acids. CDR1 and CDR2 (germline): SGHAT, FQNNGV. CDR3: CASSYRQGGEEKLFF. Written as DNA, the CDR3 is TGTGCCAGCAGCTATCGACAGGGTGGGGAAGAAAAACTGTTTTTT.

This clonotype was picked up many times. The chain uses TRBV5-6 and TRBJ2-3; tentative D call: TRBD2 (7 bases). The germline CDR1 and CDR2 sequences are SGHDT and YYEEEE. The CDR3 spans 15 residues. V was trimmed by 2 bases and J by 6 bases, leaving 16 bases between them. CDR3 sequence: CASSLSGGPFDTQYF. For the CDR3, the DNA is TGTGCCAGCAGCTTATCCGGGGGGCCCTTCGATACGCAGTATTTT.

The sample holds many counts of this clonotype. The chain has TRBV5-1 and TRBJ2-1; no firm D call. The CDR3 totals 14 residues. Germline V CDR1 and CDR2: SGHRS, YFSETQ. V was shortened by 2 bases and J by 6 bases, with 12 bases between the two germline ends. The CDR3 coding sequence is TGCGCCAGCAGCTTCAAGATCCGGGTCAATGAGCAGTTCTTC. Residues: CASSFKIRVNEQFF.

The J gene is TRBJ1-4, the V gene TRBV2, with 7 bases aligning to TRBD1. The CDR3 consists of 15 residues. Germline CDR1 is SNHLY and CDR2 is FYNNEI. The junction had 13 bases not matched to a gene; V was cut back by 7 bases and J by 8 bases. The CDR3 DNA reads TGTGCCAGCAAAGAAGGAAACAGGGGAGGAGAAAAACTGTTTTTT. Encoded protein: CASKEGNRGGEKLFF.

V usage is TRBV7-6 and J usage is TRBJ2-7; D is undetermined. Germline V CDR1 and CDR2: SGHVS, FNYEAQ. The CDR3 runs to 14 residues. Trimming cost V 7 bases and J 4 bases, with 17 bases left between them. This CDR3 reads CASTPLDGSYEQYF. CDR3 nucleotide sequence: TGTGCCAGCACCCCCCTCGACGGGTCTTACGAGCAGTACTTC.

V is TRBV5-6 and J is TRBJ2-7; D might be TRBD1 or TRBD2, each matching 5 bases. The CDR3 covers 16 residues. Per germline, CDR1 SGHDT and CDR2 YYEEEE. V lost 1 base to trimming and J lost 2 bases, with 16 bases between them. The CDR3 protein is CASSLSGTEIPYEQYV. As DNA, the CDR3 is TGTGCCAGCAGCTTGAGTGGGACGGAGATTCCCTACGAGCAGTACGTC.

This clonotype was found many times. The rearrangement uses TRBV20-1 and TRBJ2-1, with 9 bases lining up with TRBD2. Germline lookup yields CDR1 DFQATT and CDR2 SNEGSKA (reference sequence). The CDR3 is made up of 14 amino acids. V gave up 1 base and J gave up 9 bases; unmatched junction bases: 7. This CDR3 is CSARGTSDGSEQFF. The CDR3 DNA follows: TGCAGTGCTAGAGGGACTAGCGATGGAAGTGAGCAGTTCTTC.

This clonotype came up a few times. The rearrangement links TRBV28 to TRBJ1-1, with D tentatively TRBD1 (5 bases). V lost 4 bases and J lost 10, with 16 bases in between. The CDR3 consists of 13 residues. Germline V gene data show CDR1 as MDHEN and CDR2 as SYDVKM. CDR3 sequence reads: CASSWGIDFGAFF. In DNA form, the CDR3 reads TGTGCCAGCAGTTGGGGGATCGACTTCGGAGCTTTCTTT.

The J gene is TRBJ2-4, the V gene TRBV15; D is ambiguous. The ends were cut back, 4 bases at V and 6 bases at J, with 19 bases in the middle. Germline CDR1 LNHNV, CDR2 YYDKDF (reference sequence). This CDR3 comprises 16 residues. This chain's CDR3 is CATSKAFGQNSNIQYF. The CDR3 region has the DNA TGTGCCACCAGCAAAGCATTCGGTCAGAACTCAAACATTCAGTACTTC.

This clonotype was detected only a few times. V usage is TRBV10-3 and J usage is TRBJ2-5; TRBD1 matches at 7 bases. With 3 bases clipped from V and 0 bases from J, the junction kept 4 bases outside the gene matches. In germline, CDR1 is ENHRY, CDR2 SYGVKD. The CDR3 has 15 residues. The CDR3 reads CAISEEGAYQETQYF. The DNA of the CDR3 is TGTGCCATCAGTGAAGAGGGGGCGTACCAAGAGACCCAGTACTTC.